This is a list of T cell receptor beta chains from one sample in a study of CD8 T cells in Susac syndrome. TCRdb redid the calling of the immunoSEQ multiplex PCR reads with MiXCR, one entry per CDR3 protein. This table has over 150,000 distinct CDR3 sequences, about 94% appearing once. Material: CD4+ T cells from PBMCs. Every receptor here comes from a human donor with multiple sclerosis. The CDR3 runs from the conserved cysteine through the conserved F or W. A D gene is named only where the DNA matches it firmly. Clone size is not always given. Where it is, it says once, few, many or a class for expanded clones.

V gene	clone size	D gene	J gene	CDR3 DNA	CDR3 protein
TRBV12-5	-	-	TRBJ2-2	TGTGCTAGTGGTTCCGGAGTTACCGGGGAGCTGTTTTTT	CASGSGVTGELFF
TRBV29-1	-	TRBD1	TRBJ2-5	TGCAGCGTTAAAAACGGCAGGGGGCGCACGGTACAGACCCAGTACTTC	CSVKNGRGRTVQTQYF
TRBV9	-	-	TRBJ2-1	TGTGCCAGCAGCGTGAGCCACTACAATGAGCAGTTCTTC	CASSVSHYNEQFF
TRBV7-2	few	TRBD1	TRBJ2-5	TGTGCCAGCAGCTTAGTGGCGGGACAGGGAGGAGAGACCCAGTACTTC	CASSLVAGQGGETQYF
TRBV30	-	-	TRBJ1-3	TGTGCCTACCAAACAGGGAACTCTGGAAACACCATATATTTT	CAYQTGNSGNTIYF
TRBV2	-	-	TRBJ2-7	TGTGCCAGCAGCCGGCGAAAGGGTGACTACGAGCAGTACTTC	CASSRRKGDYEQYF
TRBV30	-	-	TRBJ2-5	TGTGCCTGGAGTGTATTTTTGACCCTAGAGACCCAGTACTTC	CAWSVFLTLETQYF
TRBV10-3	-	-	TRBJ1-3	TGTGCCATCAGTGCGTCAGGAAACACCATATATTTT	CAISASGNTIYF
TRBV20-1	-	-	TRBJ2-5	TGCAGTGCTAGAGCTTGGGGTGGGGCCTACCAAGAGACCCAGTACTTC	CSARAWGGAYQETQYF
TRBV7-2	-	TRBD2	TRBJ2-7	TGTGCCAGCAGCGGATCTAGCGGGAGGACAACTTACGAGCAGTACTTC	CASSGSSGRTTYEQYF
TRBV9	-	-	TRBJ1-1	TGTGCCAGCAGCGTAGCTCAGGGGAACACTGAAGCTTTCTTT	CASSVAQGNTEAFF
TRBV3-1	-	-	TRBJ1-1	TGTGCCAGCAGCCTCCCCGAGGCGTTGGAAGCTTTCTTT	CASSLPEALEAFF
TRBV18	-	-	TRBJ2-7	TGTGCCAGCTCACGACCAGGACAAGCCTACGAGCAGTACTTC	CASSRPGQAYEQYF
TRBV7-9	-	-	TRBJ1-2	TGTGCCAGCAGCTTAGATGGGAACAGCTATGGCTACACCTTC	CASSLDGNSYGYTF
TRBV9	-	-	TRBJ1-4	TGTGCCAGCAGCGTAGAGGGGGAACCCAATGAAAAACTGTTTTTT	CASSVEGEPNEKLFF
TRBV4-1	-	-	TRBJ1-6	TGCGCCAGCAGCCAAAACGTCATTTCACCCCTCCACTTT	CASSQNVISPLHF